The present T cell receptor (beta chain) was sequenced within a study of regulatory T cells in long-lasting Graves disease. As for the study in general: Persistence in Graves' disease required over 5 years of antithyroid drugs plus positive TSH receptor antibodies.

The ends were cut back, 10 bases at V and 4 bases at J, with 19 bases in the middle. Looked up from germline, CDR1 is MDHEN and CDR2 is SYDVKM. The CDR3 length is 14 residues. There are many counts of this clonotype. Its antigen is as yet unknown. Study-wide results and limits: Patients with persistent disease showed a bias toward TRBV28, TRBJ1-2 and TRBJ2-5. Study was limited to peripheral blood, excluding thyroid tissue.

Arm-PCR of CDR3 regions and iRepertoire HTBI primers were the basis on which TCR beta libraries were built. TCRdb passed the multiplex PCR reads through MiXCR, listing each CDR3 protein once. Among about 460,000 distinct CDR3 sequences listed, 22% were seen once. Described time point: persistent/refractory GD, antithyroid drugs over 5 years with positive TRAb. From PBMCs, RNA was extracted and then used to make the TCR library. An endocrinology unit in Xi'an, China, supplied the patients. V and J are TRBV28 and TRBJ1-2; TRBD1 might be the D (6 bases). This clonotype was sampled from a female donor with Graves disease. Here the sequenced sample was peripheral blood mononuclear cells (PBMCs), taken when the disease was refractory, from a patient treated with antithyroid drugs. Here the CDR3 DNA reads TGTGCCACTAGAGTCGGGGGGGCGAGCTATGGCTACACCTTC. The encoded protein is CATRVGGASYGYTF.